Shown below are 21 T cell receptor beta chains from a single sample sequenced in a study of cytomegalovirus exposure and HLA in healthy donors. Some clones are missing from TCRdb's copy, which holds only in-frame ones; the method was immunoSEQ multiplex PCR. This sample yields approximately 76,000 clones, of which roughly 94% are seen a single time; about 2.1% belongs to the top ten. The specimen sequenced was PBMCs. Source of these receptors: a young woman in good health and CMV-seronegative.

The chain couples TRBV10-3 to TRBJ1-1; 9 bases are a match to TRBD1. This CDR3 contains 14 residues. V gave up 8 bases and J gave up 1 base; unmatched junction bases: 5. CDR1 and CDR2 from the germline V gene are ENHRY and SYGVKD. The CDR3 loop is CAISLDRGNTEAFF. CDR3 DNA sequence: TGTGCCATCTCCCTGGACAGGGGGAACACTGAAGCTTTCTTT.

This chain joins TRBV28 and TRBJ2-7; D might be TRBD1 (7 bases). Germline-derived CDR1 and CDR2 are MDHEN and SYDVKM. This CDR3 comprises 12 residues. Trimming removed 7 bases at V and 4 bases at J, with 11 bases between. CDR3 sequence reads: CASTRDRYEQYF. Written as DNA, the CDR3 is TGTGCCAGCACGCGGGACAGATACGAGCAGTACTTC.

The V call is TRBV4-3, the J call TRBJ1-2; TRBD1 matches at 7 bases. The CDR3 extends over 13 amino acids. V gave up 4 bases and J gave up 4 bases; unmatched junction bases: 3. The V gene's germline CDR1 is LGHNA and CDR2 YSLEER. The CDR3 loop reads CASSPRDSYGYTF. The CDR3, as DNA: TGCGCCAGCAGCCCAAGGGACAGCTATGGCTACACCTTC.

The V and J genes are TRBV7-2 and TRBJ2-1, with 13 bases identical to TRBD2. CDR3 length: 15 residues. CDR1 SGHTA and CDR2 FQGNSA come from the germline V gene. V shed 5 bases and J 6 bases; nucleotides not matched to a gene: 4. This CDR3 is CASSPRTSGGNEQFF. The CDR3 region has the DNA TGTGCCAGCAGCCCCCGGACTAGCGGGGGCAATGAGCAGTTCTTC.

The chain uses TRBV6-4 and TRBJ2-3, with D perhaps TRBD2 (7 bases). CDR1 and CDR2 (germline): MRHNA, SNTAGT. V was shortened by 0 bases and J by 4 bases, with 11 bases between the two germline ends. The CDR3 consists of 15 residues. CDR3 DNA sequence: TGTGCCAGCAGTGACTCCCACGGGGGGCCAGATACGCAGTATTTT. Amino acids: CASSDSHGGPDTQYF.

The rearrangement joins TRBV27 to TRBJ1-1; a possible D gene is TRBD1 (6 bases). The CDR3 has 15 residues. Germline V lookup: CDR1 MNHEY, CDR2 SMNVEV (reference sequence). Deletions cut 4 bases from V and 1 base from J, with 13 bases between. The CDR3 sequence is CASSSRQVTNTEAFF. The DNA of the CDR3 is TGTGCCAGCAGTTCCAGACAGGTTACGAACACTGAAGCTTTCTTT.

The chain combines TRBV19 with TRBJ1-1, with TRBD1 as a possible D gene (5 bases). CDR3 length: 14 amino acids. The V end was cut by 3 bases, the J end by 2 bases, with 10 bases between. Germline V gene lookup returns CDR1 LNHDA and CDR2 SQIVND (reference sequence). This CDR3 reads CASSMGGTNTEAFF. The CDR3, as DNA: TGTGCCAGTAGTATGGGAGGGACCAACACTGAAGCTTTCTTT.

This sequence joins TRBV29-1 and TRBJ2-5; 8 bases are a match to TRBD1. Germline assignment: CDR1 SQVTM and CDR2 ANQGSEA. The CDR3 runs 18 residues. V trimming: 0 bases; J trimming: 2 bases; junction bases outside the gene matches: 14. This CDR3 is CSVEDYVSGRGPQETQYF. The CDR3 coding sequence is TGCAGCGTTGAAGATTACGTTTCGGGCAGGGGGCCGCAAGAGACCCAGTACTTC.

The CDR3 DNA reads TGTGCCAGCAGCCCGCGAGGCGGGGCGCCTATGGAGCAGTATTTT. Translated: CASSPRGGAPMEQYF. The chain links TRBV5-4 to TRBJ2-3; possible D gene TRBD2, 6 bases. Trimming removed 4 bases at V and 11 bases at J, with 23 bases between. There are 15 residues in the CDR3. Germline CDR1 is SGHNT and CDR2 is YYREEE (reference sequence).

This rearrangement joins TRBV6-1 to TRBJ2-5; 11 nucleotides line up with TRBD2. CDR3 length: 14 amino acids. Per germline, CDR1 MNHNS and CDR2 SASEGT. The trim removed 6 bases at V and 5 bases at J, leaving 5 bases unmatched. The CDR3 loop reads CASRPSGRRETQYF. Here the CDR3 DNA reads TGTGCCAGCAGACCTAGCGGGAGGAGGGAGACCCAGTACTTC.

The chain combines TRBV7-9 with TRBJ2-7; possible D gene TRBD2, 5 bases. Trimming shortened V by 4 bases and J by 6 bases, and 16 bases separated the two germline ends. The CDR3 loop spans 14 amino acids. Germline CDR1 reads SEHNR; CDR2 reads FQNEAQ (reference sequence). This CDR3 is CASSSEGRFPEQYF. CDR3 in DNA: TGTGCCAGCAGCTCAGAGGGCAGATTCCCCGAGCAGTACTTC. Drawing the rest from reference TRBV7-9 and TRBJ2-7, the complete variable domain is DTGVSQNPRHKITKRGQNVTFRCDPISEHNRLYWYRQTLGQGPEFLTYFQNEAQLEKSRLLSDRFSAERPKGSFSTLEIQRTEQGDSAMYLCASSSEGRFPEQYFGPGTRLTVT.

As DNA, the CDR3 is TGCAGCGTTGGGGGACAGGGAAGTCGAGAGACCCAGTACTTC. Its translation: CSVGGQGSRETQYF. The genes are TRBV29-1 and TRBJ2-5; 9 nucleotides match TRBD1. The CDR3 runs to 14 residues. J was trimmed by 4 bases and V by 4 bases; bases with no gene match: 7. Germline assignment: CDR1 SQVTM and CDR2 ANQGSEA.

This chain uses TRBV5-5 with TRBJ2-1; D is perhaps TRBD1 (5 bases). The CDR3 length is 13 residues. The V end was cut by 1 base, the J end by 10 bases, with 12 bases between. CDR1 and CDR2 (germline): SGHKS, YYEKEE (reference sequence). CDR3 sequence: CASSLPGLREQFF. DNA of the CDR3: TGTGCCAGCAGCTTGCCAGGGCTTAGAGAGCAGTTCTTC.

The rearrangement links TRBV7-9 to TRBJ2-1; TRBD1 aligns across 7 bases. Losses at the gene ends were 5 bases for V and 8 bases for J; bases not matched to a gene: 6. Per germline, CDR1 SEHNR and CDR2 FQNEAQ (reference sequence). This CDR3 is 13 amino acids long. CDR3 nucleotide sequence: TGTGCCAGCAGCCTACAGGGGTCTTATGAGCAGTTCTTC. Translating it yields CASSLQGSYEQFF.

The chain uses TRBV27 and TRBJ1-1, with 7 bases that match TRBD1. This CDR3 has 14 amino acids. Germline V gene sequence: CDR1 MNHEY, CDR2 SMNVEV (reference sequence). The trim removed 6 bases at V and 4 bases at J, leaving 8 bases unmatched. CDR3 protein: CASSMTGWGTEAFF. For the CDR3, the DNA is TGTGCCAGCAGCATGACAGGGTGGGGCACTGAAGCTTTCTTT.

This rearrangement joins TRBV7-9 to TRBJ1-5; D might be TRBD1 (6 bases). CDR1 and CDR2 (germline): SEHNR, FQNEAQ (reference sequence). The V and J ends lost 4 bases and 4 bases respectively, with 17 bases between them. This CDR3 is 16 amino acids long. CDR3 nucleotide sequence: TGTGCCAGCAGCTCGACCTCAGGGGCCATAAATCAGCCCCAGCATTTT. Translating it yields CASSSTSGAINQPQHF.

This clone was counted once. The chain recombines TRBV11-2 with TRBJ2-1; 10 bases are a match to TRBD2. Germline CDR1 is SGHAT and CDR2 is FQNNGV. The CDR3 consists of 14 residues. V lost 5 bases to trimming and J lost 7 bases; unmatched junction nucleotides: 5. The CDR3 sequence is CASSLGLAVNEQFF. The CDR3 region has the DNA TGTGCCAGCAGCCTCGGACTAGCGGTTAATGAGCAGTTCTTC.

The chain links TRBV18 to TRBJ1-1; D gene uncertain. The length of the CDR3 is 14 residues. In germline, CDR1 is KGHSH, CDR2 LQKENI. The V end lost 3 bases, the J end lost 0 bases, and 8 bases lay between the germline ends. CDR3 nucleotides: TGTGCCAGCTCACCGCTTCAGATGAACACTGAAGCTTTCTTT. This encodes CASSPLQMNTEAFF. The complete variable domain, with remaining parts taken from reference TRBV18 and TRBJ1-1, reads NAGVMQNPRHLVRRRGQEARLRCSPMKGHSHVYWYRQLPEEGLKFMVYLQKENIIDESGMPKERFSAEFPKEGPSILRIQQVVRGDSAAYFCASSPLQMNTEAFFGQGTRLTVV.

The chain uses TRBV5-6 and TRBJ2-7, with 10 bases fitting TRBD1. Trimming at V came to 0 bases and at J to 4 bases, leaving 7 bases not matched to a gene. The CDR3 is 16 amino acids. Germline-derived CDR1 and CDR2 are SGHDT and YYEEEE. CDR3 nucleotides: TGTGCCAGCAGCTTGGTTAGGACAGGGGGAGGGTACGAGCAGTACTTC. This codes for CASSLVRTGGGYEQYF.

The chain couples TRBV4-3 to TRBJ2-5; 9 bases line up with TRBD2. Germline lookup yields CDR1 LGHNA and CDR2 YSLEER. The CDR3 consists of 16 residues. V gave up 0 bases and J gave up 7 bases; unmatched junction bases: 9. DNA for the CDR3: TGCGCCAGCAGCCAAGATAGCGGGGGCCCCGTCTGGACCCAGTACTTC. Protein sequence: CASSQDSGGPVWTQYF.

V is TRBV5-1 and J is TRBJ2-7; TRBD1 aligns across 9 bases. The J segment lost 5 bases and the V segment lost 0 bases, leaving 3 bases of the junction unmatched. Per germline, CDR1 SGHRS and CDR2 YFSETQ. CDR3 length: 14 amino acids. As DNA, the CDR3 is TGCGCCAGCAGCTTGGGACAGGGGGTAAACGAGCAGTACTTC. Amino acid sequence: CASSLGQGVNEQYF.